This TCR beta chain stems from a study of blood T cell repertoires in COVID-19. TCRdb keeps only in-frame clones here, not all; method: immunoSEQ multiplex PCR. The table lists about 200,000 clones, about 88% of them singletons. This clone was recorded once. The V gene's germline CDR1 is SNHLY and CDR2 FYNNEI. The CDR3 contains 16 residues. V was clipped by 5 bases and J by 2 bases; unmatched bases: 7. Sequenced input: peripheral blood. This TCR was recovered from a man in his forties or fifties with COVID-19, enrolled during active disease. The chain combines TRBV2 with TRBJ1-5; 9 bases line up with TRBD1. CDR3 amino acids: CASSKDRGRGNQPQHF. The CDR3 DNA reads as TGTGCCAGCAGTAAGGACAGGGGTAGGGGCAATCAGCCCCAGCATTTT.